This T cell receptor beta chain derives from a study of resident and recirculating memory T cells in vitiligo. V was shortened by 4 bases and J by 8 bases, with 13 bases between the two germline ends. The CDR3 is 14 residues long. Germline loops: CDR1 SGDLS, CDR2 YYNGEE. Stability required unchanged lesions during the previous 6 months. The study's findings and limits: Sequences differed between biopsy sites and patients, suggesting private specificity.

Clones were read by immunoSEQ multiplex PCR, and TCRdb kept only the in-frame ones, dropping some. The data show some 70,000 clones, roughly nine tenths seen once. Of note for this clone: Its specificity is unknown.

Sequences were obtained from blood. This TCR came from a male donor with vitiligo. V is TRBV9 and J is TRBJ1-6; maybe TRBD1 (6 bases). The DNA of the CDR3 is TGTGCCAGCAGCCCCGGGACAACGCATTCACCCCTCCACTTT. Amino acid sequence: CASSPGTTHSPLHF.